This entry features one TCR beta chain sequence. It has no known antigen specificity. One base away there is no much larger clone; base qualities are not given. Other DNA sequences in the same sample also yield this CDR3. TCR CDR3 regions were amplified from genomic DNA by multiplex PCR using the deep immunoSEQ assay. Genomic DNA extracted from each cell subset was distributed evenly over all wells of several immunoSEQ 96-well plates, and each plate served as one replicate. For sorted subsets, around 200 ng genomic DNA, equal to tens of thousands of T cell genomes, was loaded into each replicate PCR. The purified libraries were quantified using a Qubit 3.0 fluorometer, sized with a Bioanalyzer 2100, and then quantified again using the KAPA Library Quantification kit. Every immunoSEQ 96-well plate was sequenced on a separate single-read 150-cycle Illumina NextSeq 550 flow cell. The paper's data handling went like this. Because the immunoSEQ output held only junctional sequences and lacked quality scores, the filtering could not match the filtering applied to full-length reads. To assign V/J genes and CDR3, sequences were annotated using PyIR, a Python wrapper for IgBLAST v1.9, with IMGT germline references. Reads were removed for weak V/J assignments (E-value above 1e-6), missing CDR3, stop codons, out-of-frame junctions, or ambiguous translated residues. V3J clonotypes were defined as sequences sharing the same inferred V gene, J gene, and CDR3 amino acid sequence. Percentage overlap between repertoires was computed as shared unique clonotypes divided by the size of the smaller repertoire. RTK rarefaction, the Chao1 estimator, and Recon v2.1 estimates of unobserved clonotypes were used to assess repertoire richness. For all TCRbeta clonotypes obtained by the gDNA method from four donors, generation probabilities were computed with OLGA. TCRdb took over this immuneACCESS table, retaining in-frame rearrangements with V and J assigned. Such tables are incomplete; in checked studies, under half of the missing clones stem from an unresolved V gene, and the remainder is unexplained. V, J and clone size are those of that table, while D and trimming were read from the DNA. For this sample there are approximately 1.5 million clones; less than 99% appear just once. The ten largest clonotypes hold roughly 0.35% of the sample.

The data stem from a study of shared clonotypes between healthy human individuals (dated by TCRdb to between 2020 and 2021). Turning to the overall study: The cohort comprised a couple of women and a few men aged 18 to 49 years. For each donor, CD4 naive and CD4 memory were each run on three plates, CD8 naive on two plates, and CD8 memory on one plate. To estimate repertoire size and how much clonotype sharing occurs between individuals, the study deeply sequenced the blood TCR repertoires of about 5 healthy adults. Different laboratories and diverse techniques were used to prepare libraries and sequence TCR repertoires, to increase sequencing depth and limit assay-specific biases. Per donor, leukapheresis produced somewhere between about 0.94 and 9 billion PBMCs.

CDR1 and CDR2 are read off the germline V gene (reference sequence) as LNHDA and SQIVND. Germline trimming amounts to 2 bases on V and 4 bases on J, with 3 as the count of junction bases outside the gene matches. From the cysteine through the phenylalanine, the CDR3 covers 14 amino acids. Only the CDR3 portion is preserved as DNA: 42 bases, with reading frame beginning at the first base. The donors were healthy, HIV-negative adults with no recently reported acute infections or vaccinations. Every donor was a Caucasian adult living in Nashville, Tennessee, USA. CD4+ T cells were enriched through magnetic negative selection, after which naive cells were positively selected on CD45RA and the remaining negative fraction served as the memory subset. Blood was collected by leukapheresis, and PBMCs were isolated by Ficoll-Histopaque density gradient centrifugation and then cryopreserved in liquid nitrogen vapor phase. Purity and quantity of every magnetically sorted T cell population were checked by analytical flow cytometry. Each sorted fraction had its genomic DNA isolated and then quantified by UV absorbance on a Nanodrop 2000c.

General conclusions and limits of the study: Pairwise subsampling led to the expectation that sequencing depth would affect the degree of clonotype sharing among donors. When a handful of donors were compared, the shared fraction of clonotypes was 5% to 6.5% for naive CD4, approximately 3.5% for naive CD8, roughly 2.5% for memory CD4, and 0.35% to 0.5% for memory CD8. Sampling was restricted to blood, and TCR repertoires in tissues likely differ from the TCR repertoires found in blood. The genetic and exposure-history diversity represented was limited by the small number of donors. Naive subsets generally had larger estimated clonotype richness than memory subsets. Higher generation probabilities were observed for clonotypes shared by all four sorted-subset donors than for non-shared clonotypes. Rarefaction of sorted-subset datasets indicated incomplete sequencing despite the large sequencing depth.

The receptor's source is a man aged 25 to 40 in good health. Sequenced input: naive CD4+ T cells sorted from blood. Sample cell subset or site, as interpreted from the label and publication: CD45RA+ positively selected. The chain is encoded by TRBV19 joined to TRBJ2-5, with 8 central nucleotides matching TRBD1. This receptor has the CDR3 CASSIRTGRETQYF. In nucleotides, the sequence is TGTGCCAGTAGTATAAGGACAGGGAGAGAGACCCAGTACTTC.